This TCR beta chain appears in the sequencing data of a study of blood T cell repertoires in COVID-19. The overall study: Acute and convalescent COVID-19 samples came from the United States, Italy and Spain. T cells, B-cell-depleted T cells, or PBMCs supplied cDNA or gDNA.

The CDR3 spans 14 residues. In germline, CDR1 is KGHSH, CDR2 LQKENI. Trimming stripped 1 base from V and 4 bases from J, with 10 bases between. Original methodology: By means of reference gene primer amplification, nucleated cell counts were estimated. Data came from immunoSEQ multiplex PCR; TCRdb stores just in-frame clones and leaves some out. D and trimming come from the DNA, and the V and J calls and clone size come from that table. The table includes 290,000 or so clones, approximately 90% detected once. One Seattle source followed patients from active infection through their disease course. The sequencing input was peripheral blood. The chain is built from TRBV18 and TRBJ1-1, with D possibly matching TRBD1 (6 bases). This sequence was found in a woman aged 25 to 45 with COVID-19, enrolled during active disease. CDR3: CASSPQGEVTEAFF. CDR3 coding DNA: TGTGCCAGCTCACCACAGGGGGAAGTCACTGAAGCTTTCTTT. Full variable domain (rest looked up from reference TRBV18 and TRBJ1-1): NAGVMQNPRHLVRRRGQEARLRCSPMKGHSHVYWYRQLPEEGLKFMVYLQKENIIDESGMPKERFSAEFPKEGPSILRIQQVVRGDSAAYFCASSPQGEVTEAFFGQGTRLTVV.